Presented here are 5 T cell receptor beta chains from one specimen sequenced in a study of persistence of HIV-infected CD4 T cells. The stimulus was lysate of CMV-infected fibroblasts, around 10 ug/mL. Sorted nonresponding memory CD4+ T cells were CD40L-negative, CD69-negative, CD45RO-high. Antigens for these TCRs are unknown. This was the immunoSEQ version 4 assay in survey mode. TCRdb's copy holds only in-frame clones and misses some; the assay was immunoSEQ multiplex PCR. Of about 50,000 clones listed, about four fifths are singletons. The sample was CD4+ T cells sorted from PBMCs after 18-hour stimulation, taken from a patient who received antiretroviral therapy. These receptors originate from an adult man with HIV who was CMV-seropositive.

V gene TRBV4-1 combines with J gene TRBJ2-1, with TRBD1 matching 9 bases. The CDR3 sequence is 15 residues long. Germline loops: CDR1 MGHRA, CDR2 YSYEKL. Trimming removed 5 bases from V and 1 base from J; junction bases left unmatched: 3. The CDR3 DNA follows: TGCGCCAGCAGCTTAGGACAGGGGTCCTACAATGAGCAGTTCTTC. This translates into CASSLGQGSYNEQFF.

The rearrangement links TRBV29-1 to TRBJ2-3; 11 bases fit TRBD2. The CDR3 covers 14 residues. V lost 4 bases and J lost 4; bases outside the gene matches: 4. Germline lookup yields CDR1 SQVTM and CDR2 ANQGSEA. The CDR3 spells CSVAGTSGSDTQYF. The CDR3 bases are TGCAGCGTTGCCGGGACTAGCGGCTCAGATACGCAGTATTTT.

DNA for the CDR3: TGCGCCAGCAGCGGGGCCGGGACAGGGGAGCTGGGAAGCGAGCAGTACTTC. Amino acids: CASSGAGTGELGSEQYF. The rearrangement uses TRBV5-1 and TRBJ2-7, with 10 nucleotides matching TRBD1. The CDR3 covers 17 residues. Per the germline V gene, CDR1 is SGHRS and CDR2 is YFSETQ. The junction had 16 bases not matched to a gene; V was cut back by 4 bases and J by 6 bases. The whole variable domain, filled in from reference TRBV5-1 and TRBJ2-7, reads KAGVTQTPRYLIKTRGQQVTLSCSPISGHRSVSWYQQTPGQGLQFLFEYFSETQRNKGNFPGRFSGRQFSNSRSEMNVSTLELGDSALYLCASSGAGTGELGSEQYFGPGTRLTVT.

This chain uses TRBV6-5 with TRBJ2-1; maybe TRBD1 (6 bases). With 2 bases removed from V and 4 bases from J, the gap between germline ends came to 12 bases. CDR1 is MNHEY, CDR2 SVGAGI, per germline. The CDR3 contains 15 residues. In nucleotides, the CDR3 is TGTGCCAGCAGTTACGACAGGAGTCCTTACAATGAGCAGTTCTTC. Translating it yields CASSYDRSPYNEQFF.

The chain employs TRBV30 and TRBJ1-2, with D tentatively TRBD1 (5 bases). The CDR3 consists of 12 residues. Germline CDR1 GTSNPN, CDR2 SVGIG (reference sequence). V lost 2 bases and J 4 bases, leaving 8 bases between the germline ends. CDR3 DNA sequence: TGTGCCTGGAGTTACAGGTCCTATGGCTACACCTTC. Translated: CAWSYRSYGYTF.